This T cell receptor (beta chain) is from a study of cytotoxic CD8 clonotypes in ibrutinib-treated CLL. Study-wide context: Samples showed on average about 260,000 productive templates and about 100,000 productive rearrangements.

As for this clone: Its matching antigen is unknown.

Study outcomes and limitations: Clonality rose at ibrutinib response, held steady in sustained remission, and fell toward baseline at progression. Sampling time points were not equivalent between sustained-remission and progressing patients.

Profiled with immunoSEQ multiplex PCR; TCRdb holds only in-frame clones, not every one. The table includes roughly 220,000 clones, about four fifths detected once. V dropped 3 bases and J dropped 4; count of bases not matched to a gene: 8. The germline CDR1 and CDR2 sequences are SGDLS and YYNGEE. CDR3 size: 16 residues. The V gene is TRBV9, the J gene TRBJ2-5, with TRBD2 matching 11 bases. The receptor comes from a human donor with chronic lymphocytic leukemia. Sample: PBMCs, taken after 12 months of ibrutinib treatment. The CDR3 nucleotides are TGTGCCAGCAGCGGAACTAGCGGGAGTGTTGGAGAGACCCAGTACTTC. Translation: CASSGTSGSVGETQYF.